The rows below give T cell receptor beta chains drawn from one sample of a study of T cells after yellow fever vaccination. TCRdb processed the 5' RACE reads anew with MiXCR; each CDR3 protein has one entry. Among 360,000 or so distinct CDR3 sequences listed, roughly 10% were seen once. This specimen consisted of PBMCs, obtained on the day of the first yellow fever vaccination. The source of these receptors is a man between 18 and 29 years old who received the YFV17D yellow fever vaccine. Both conserved end residues are part of each CDR3. D genes are given only for firm matches. Not every row has a clone size; where given, it reads once, few, many or a size class.

J | size | V | D | DNA | CDR3
TRBJ1-5 | . | TRBV12-3/TRBV12-4 | . | TGTGCCAGCAGTTTGAATCCGGGGGCAGGTCAGCCCCAGCATTTT | CASSLNPGAGQPQHF
TRBJ2-2 | . | TRBV7-9 | . | TGTGCCAGCAGCCCGGACAACACCGGGGAGCTGTTTTTT | CASSPDNTGELFF
TRBJ2-5 | . | TRBV20-1 | . | TGCAGTGCTCCGCGACAGAGAGAGACCCAGTACTTC | CSAPRQRETQYF
TRBJ1-3 | few | TRBV4-2 | TRBD1 | TGTGCCAGCAGCCTGGATGAAAGGACAGGGGGAGGAAACACCATATATTTT | CASSLDERTGGGNTIYF
TRBJ1-1 | . | TRBV19 | . | TGTGCCAGTGGCAACCAGAACACTGAAGCTTTCTTT | CASGNQNTEAFF
TRBJ1-1 | few | TRBV20-1 | TRBD1 | TGCAGTGCTAGAGATGGGGTCGCAGGGGGCCGTACTGAAGCTTTCTTT | CSARDGVAGGRTEAFF
TRBJ2-3 | few | TRBV12-3/TRBV12-4 | . | TGTGCCAGCAGGCCAAGGCGGGGTTTCACAGATACGCAGTATTTT | CASRPRRGFTDTQYF
TRBJ2-1 | few | TRBV14 | . | TGTGCCAGCAGCAACCCAGGGTACAATGAGCAGTTCTTC | CASSNPGYNEQFF
TRBJ2-7 | few | TRBV7-9 | . | TGTGCCAGCGCGACGGGCGGGGCCGCTTCGCAGTACTTC | CASATGGAASQYF
TRBJ2-7 | . | TRBV6-1 | TRBD1 | TGTGGCATCCGGACAGGGACACTCGACGAGCAGTACTTC | CGIRTGTLDEQYF
TRBJ2-2 | many | TRBV15 | . | TGTGCCACCAGCAGTGGGACGGGGGACACCGGGGAGCTGTTTTTT | CATSSGTGDTGELFF
TRBJ2-3 | . | TRBV7-6 | TRBD2 | TGTGGCAGCAGCTTGTCTAGCGGGGGTTTGATCACAGATACGCAGTATTTT | CGSSLSSGGLITDTQYF
TRBJ2-7 | . | TRBV5-1 | . | TGCGCCAGCAGCTCCCAAGTCCTCGGACAGACCTACGAGCAGTACTTC | CASSSQVLGQTYEQYF
TRBJ2-3 | few | TRBV5-1 | . | TGCGCCAGCCGGTCCGGGGCATATACGCAGTATTTT | CASRSGAYTQYF
TRBJ2-5 | many | TRBV28 | . | TGTGCCAGCAAGAGGGGTGGTGGATCTCAAGAGACCCAGTACTTC | CASKRGGGSQETQYF
TRBJ2-5 | . | TRBV12-5 | . | TGTGCTAGTGCCACGGAGGGGAGATTGGCAGACGTTTTAATCCAAGAGACCCAGTACTTC | CASATEGRLADVLIQETQYF
TRBJ2-5 | . | TRBV29-1 | . | TGCAGCGTTCTCTACCTTCTCCAAGAGACCCAGTACTTC | CSVLYLLQETQYF
TRBJ2-3 | few | TRBV7-9 | . | TGTGCCAGCAGGCAGACTAGTCTCACAGATACGCAGTATTTT | CASRQTSLTDTQYF
TRBJ1-1 | few | TRBV5-4 | . | TGTGCCAGCAGCTTACCGCGAGGGTACACTGAAGCTTTCTTT | CASSLPRGYTEAFF
TRBJ2-3 | few | TRBV27 | . | TGTGCCAGCAATGAAGCAGGGTCAAGCACAGATACGCAGTATTTT | CASNEAGSSTDTQYF
TRBJ2-2 | . | TRBV9 | . | TGTGCCAGGCCCTTACCTTCGAACACCGGGGAGCTGTTTTTT | CARPLPSNTGELFF
TRBJ2-2 | . | TRBV21-1 | . | TGTGCCAGCAGCAAAAAAGGGGCGGGACAGGGGAAGAGCACCGGGGAGCTGTTTTTT | CASSKKGAGQGKSTGELFF
TRBJ2-1 | . | TRBV5-6 | . | TGTGCCAGCAGCACACAGGGAAATGAGCAGTTCTTC | CASSTQGNEQFF
TRBJ2-5 | few | TRBV7-7 | . | TGTGCCAGCAGCCGCAGCCCCCAAGAGACCCAGTACTTC | CASSRSPQETQYF
TRBJ1-2 | . | TRBV12-3/TRBV12-4 | TRBD1 | TGTGCCAGCCTGGACAGGGGGGGCTACACCTTC | CASLDRGGYTF
TRBJ1-2 | . | TRBV6-5 | . | TGTGCCAGCAGCGCCCTTGTAGGGGGCTACACCTTC | CASSALVGGYTF
TRBJ1-1 | . | TRBV5-1 | . | TGCGCCAGCAGCCCGGATGGGTTCGCTGAAGCTTTCTTT | CASSPDGFAEAFF
TRBJ2-1 | . | TRBV6-5 | . | TGTGCCAGCAGTTACTCGGGGGGGGGCTTAGGTGAGCAGTTCTTC | CASSYSGGGLGEQFF
TRBJ1-2 | few | TRBV2 | . | TGTGCCAGCAGTTCCTCCTTCCCGACGACGAGCGGCTACACCTTC | CASSSSFPTTSGYTF
TRBJ2-3 | . | TRBV7-2 | . | TGTGCCAGCAGCTTTCGGCTTCCCTCGGGTGATACGCAGTATTTT | CASSFRLPSGDTQYF
TRBJ2-5 | . | TRBV20-1 | . | TGCAGTGGATGGGGGTACCAAGAGACCCAGTACTTC | CSGWGYQETQYF
TRBJ1-3 | . | TRBV7-2 | . | TGTGCCAGCAGCCTCAGCCAGACCTCTGGAAACACCATATATTTT | CASSLSQTSGNTIYF
TRBJ1-6 | few | TRBV30 | TRBD1 | TGTGCCTGGAGTCCCGACAGGGAGGGTTCACCCCTCCACTTT | CAWSPDREGSPLHF
TRBJ2-3 | . | TRBV20-1 | TRBD2 | TGCAGTGCTAGAACTAGCGTGGGCACAGATACGCAGTATTTT | CSARTSVGTDTQYF
TRBJ1-5 | few | TRBV19 | . | TGTGCCAGTAGTATAGTCGTGGGGGGGCAGCCCCAGCATTTT | CASSIVVGGQPQHF
TRBJ2-1 | . | TRBV20-1 | TRBD2 | TGCAGTGCCCCACTAGCGAACCCGACCAATGAGCAGTTCTTC | CSAPLANPTNEQFF
TRBJ2-1 | . | TRBV27 | . | TGTGCCAGCACCCATTTCGGTAATGAGCAGTTCTTC | CASTHFGNEQFF
TRBJ2-1 | . | TRBV9 | TRBD1 | TGTGCCAGCAGCGTAGATAGGGGGCGCCTCTACAATGAGCAGTTCTTC | CASSVDRGRLYNEQFF
TRBJ2-6 | . | TRBV2 | TRBD2 | TGTGCCAGCAGCCGGGGGGTTGTGGGGGCCAACGTCCTGACTTTC | CASSRGVVGANVLTF
TRBJ1-2 | few | TRBV5-4 | TRBD1 | TGTGCCAGCAGCTCGGGACAGGGTAGCTATGGCTACACCTTC | CASSSGQGSYGYTF
TRBJ2-7 | few | TRBV5-6 | TRBD1 | TGTGCCAGCAGCCCGGACAGGGGGCTCTCCTACGAGCAGTACTTC | CASSPDRGLSYEQYF